This T cell receptor (beta chain) was identified in a study of blood T cell repertoires in COVID-19. Looking at the study overall: Donors in the United States, Italy and Spain gave samples during acute or convalescent COVID-19. The analysed material was cDNA or gDNA that came from T cells, B-cell-depleted T cells, or PBMCs.

Assay used: immunoSEQ multiplex PCR; TCRdb lists only in-frame clones, some missing. The repertoire holds a few hundred thousand clones, around 87% seen once, with approximately 1.2% in the top ten. The study assigned cohorts using participant-reported clinical history. J gave up 6 bases and V 4 bases, and 10 bases lay outside the gene matches. Germline CDR1 MGHRA, CDR2 YSYEKL. This CDR3 is 15 amino acids long. The sample taken for sequencing was PBMCs or T cells enriched from blood (not recorded which). This sequence was found in a young man who had recovered from COVID-19. The V gene is TRBV4-1, the J gene TRBJ1-1, with 8 bases identical to TRBD1. The CDR3 DNA follows: TGCGCCAGCAGCCCCAGAGGAGACAGGGGAGCTGAAGCTTTCTTT. This encodes CASSPRGDRGAEAFF.